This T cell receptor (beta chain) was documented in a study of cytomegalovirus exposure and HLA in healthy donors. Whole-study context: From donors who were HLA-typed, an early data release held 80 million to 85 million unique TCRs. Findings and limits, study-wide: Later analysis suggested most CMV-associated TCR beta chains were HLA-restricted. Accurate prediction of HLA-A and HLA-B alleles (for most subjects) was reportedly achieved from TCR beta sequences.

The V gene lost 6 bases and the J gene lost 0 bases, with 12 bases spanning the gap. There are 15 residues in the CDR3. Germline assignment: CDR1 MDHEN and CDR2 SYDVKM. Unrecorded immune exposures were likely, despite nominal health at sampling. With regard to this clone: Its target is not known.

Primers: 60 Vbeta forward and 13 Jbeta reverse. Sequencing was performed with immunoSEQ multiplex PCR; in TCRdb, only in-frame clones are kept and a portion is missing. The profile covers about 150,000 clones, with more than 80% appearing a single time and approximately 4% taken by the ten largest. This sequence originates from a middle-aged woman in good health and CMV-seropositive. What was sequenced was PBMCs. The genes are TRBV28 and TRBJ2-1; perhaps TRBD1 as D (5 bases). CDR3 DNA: TGTGCCAGCAGCTATAGGGGAAGCTCCTACAATGAGCAGTTCTTC. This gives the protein CASSYRGSSYNEQFF.